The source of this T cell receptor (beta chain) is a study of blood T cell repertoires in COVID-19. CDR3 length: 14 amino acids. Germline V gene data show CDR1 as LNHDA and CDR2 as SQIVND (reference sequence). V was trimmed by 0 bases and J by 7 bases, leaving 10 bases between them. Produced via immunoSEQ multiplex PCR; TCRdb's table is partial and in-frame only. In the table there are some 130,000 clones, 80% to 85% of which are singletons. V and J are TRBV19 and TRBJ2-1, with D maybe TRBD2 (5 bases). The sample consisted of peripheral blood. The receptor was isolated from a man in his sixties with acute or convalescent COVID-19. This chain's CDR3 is CASSIEGVWNEQFF. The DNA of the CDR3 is TGTGCCAGTAGTATAGAGGGAGTATGGAATGAGCAGTTCTTC. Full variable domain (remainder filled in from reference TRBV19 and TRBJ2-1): DGGITQSPKYLFRKEGQNVTLSCEQNLNHDAMYWYRQDPGQGLRLIYYSQIVNDFQKGDIAEGYSVSREKKESFPLTVTSAQKNPTAFYLCASSIEGVWNEQFFGPGTRLTVL.